Sequencing of this TCR beta chain was carried out in a study of T cells in Graves' hyperthyroidism and ophthalmopathy. General study points: Peripheral blood also featured most of the thyroid clonotypes expanded above 0.001. The model made its ophthalmopathy prediction, and onset followed a median approximately 6.5 months later.

Exclusion followed for patients with uncontrolled infection, other autoimmune disease, pregnancy or lactation. Every diagnosis used clinical symptoms, serum thyroxine and TRAb, thyroid ultrasound and orbital computed tomography. The TCR beta CDR3 regions underwent amplification using RNA transcripts as the source. Initially, a first-round RT-PCR of the TCR CDR3 employed the HTBI primer set. Each CDR3 protein is one row after TCRdb ran MiXCR on the multiplex PCR reads. This table holds about 510,000 distinct CDR3 sequences, approximately 14% found once. In this sample, this clonotype turned up many times. The antigen is unknown. The CDR3 contains 16 residues. J lost 1 base, V lost 6 bases, and 8 bases had no gene match.

The genes are TRBV12-3 or TRBV12-4 and TRBJ1-1; 10 bases match TRBD1. The sample comprised blood. This TCR derives from a woman aged 40 to 49 with Graves' hyperthyroidism. DNA for the CDR3: TGTGCCAGCAGAGAGGGACAGGGGCAATGGAACACTGAAGCTTTCTTT. It yields the protein CASREGQGQWNTEAFF.